These T cell receptor beta chains were read from a single sample in a study of T cell repertoires in cytomegalovirus infection. The antigens these receptors bind are not known. MiXCR was run by TCRdb on the reads, yielding one entry per CDR3 protein. The data contain 400,000 to 600,000 distinct CDR3 sequences, about 39% of them singletons. Sequencing was performed on cultured PBMCs, taken from culture after CMV antigen stimulation. These receptors were obtained from a human donor in good health (CMV status not recorded). Some clones in this sample may be carry-over from other donors' samples. Both conserved end residues are part of each CDR3. Each record gives: V gene, D gene, J gene, CDR3 length, clone size, CDR3 DNA, CDR3 protein. A D gene is named only where the DNA matches it firmly. Clone size is stated in some rows and not others, as once, few, many or a class when expanded.

v_gene: TRBV7-6
d_gene: TRBD2
j_gene: TRBJ2-3
len: 16
abundance: .
CDR3nt: TGTGCCAGCAGCTTAATGGGCGGGGGGGCTTGGGATACGCAGTATTTT
CDR3aa: CASSLMGGGAWDTQYF

v_gene: TRBV10-3
d_gene: .
j_gene: TRBJ2-5
len: 14
abundance: .
CDR3nt: TGTGCCATCAGTGAGTCGGTAATACAAGAGACCCAGTACTTC
CDR3aa: CAISESVIQETQYF

v_gene: TRBV9
d_gene: TRBD1
j_gene: TRBJ1-2
len: 16
abundance: .
CDR3nt: TGTGCCAGCAGCGTGGGACAGGCCCAACTTTCCTATGGCTACACCTTC
CDR3aa: CASSVGQAQLSYGYTF

v_gene: TRBV5-1
d_gene: .
j_gene: TRBJ2-1
len: 17
abundance: .
CDR3nt: TGCGCCAGCAACTTTCTGACCCACAGGGCCCTCTACAATGAGCAGTTCTTC
CDR3aa: CASNFLTHRALYNEQFF

v_gene: TRBV7-8
d_gene: .
j_gene: TRBJ2-3
len: 16
abundance: many
CDR3nt: TGTGCCAGCAGCTTAGGAGTAGCACCTAGCACAGATACGCAGTATTTT
CDR3aa: CASSLGVAPSTDTQYF

v_gene: TRBV9
d_gene: TRBD2
j_gene: TRBJ2-1
len: 15
abundance: .
CDR3nt: TGTGCCAGCAGCGCCGGGGGGGGTTTATACAATGAGCAGTTCTTC
CDR3aa: CASSAGGGLYNEQFF

v_gene: TRBV7-2
d_gene: TRBD2
j_gene: TRBJ2-5
len: 15
abundance: .
CDR3nt: TGTGCCAGCAGCTCCCAACTAGCGGGAGCAGAGACCCAGTACTTC
CDR3aa: CASSSQLAGAETQYF

v_gene: TRBV29-1
d_gene: .
j_gene: TRBJ2-5
len: 14
abundance: .
CDR3nt: TGCAGCGTTGAAGCGAGGGCCTGGGGAGAGACCCAGTACTTC
CDR3aa: CSVEARAWGETQYF

v_gene: TRBV7-8
d_gene: .
j_gene: TRBJ2-4
len: 14
abundance: .
CDR3nt: TGTGCCAGCAGCTTAGGTCTGCGGGGAAACATTCAGTACTTC
CDR3aa: CASSLGLRGNIQYF

v_gene: TRBV20-1
d_gene: .
j_gene: TRBJ1-2
len: 14
abundance: .
CDR3nt: TGCAGTGCCACCTCCGGACTGATTAACTATGGCTACACCTTC
CDR3aa: CSATSGLINYGYTF

v_gene: TRBV12-3/TRBV12-4
d_gene: TRBD1
j_gene: TRBJ2-3
len: 15
abundance: .
CDR3nt: TGTGCCAGCAGTCCCGGACAGGGGTTTACAGATACGCAGTATTTT
CDR3aa: CASSPGQGFTDTQYF

v_gene: TRBV6-5
d_gene: .
j_gene: TRBJ1-6
len: 14
abundance: .
CDR3nt: TGTGCCAGCAGATACAGGGCGTTGAATTCACCCCTCCACTTT
CDR3aa: CASRYRALNSPLHF

v_gene: TRBV5-4
d_gene: .
j_gene: TRBJ2-2
len: 16
abundance: .
CDR3nt: TGTGCCAGCAGCTTTAGGAGTGGGCAACCGACCGGGGAGCTGTTTTTT
CDR3aa: CASSFRSGQPTGELFF

v_gene: TRBV19
d_gene: .
j_gene: TRBJ1-2
len: 15
abundance: few
CDR3nt: TGTGCCAGTAGTATTAGGGCGCCGGTGAACTATGGCTACACCTTC
CDR3aa: CASSIRAPVNYGYTF

v_gene: TRBV10-3
d_gene: TRBD2
j_gene: TRBJ2-7
len: 14
abundance: .
CDR3nt: TGTGCCACCTCGCCCAGCGGGGGTTCCTACGAGCAGTACTTC
CDR3aa: CATSPSGGSYEQYF

v_gene: TRBV5-1
d_gene: TRBD2
j_gene: TRBJ2-1
len: 14
abundance: .
CDR3nt: TGCGCCAGCAGTCCCGGGGGGGCTTTGAATGAGCAGTTCTTC
CDR3aa: CASSPGGALNEQFF

v_gene: TRBV20-1
d_gene: TRBD1
j_gene: TRBJ2-3
len: 14
abundance: .
CDR3nt: TGCAGTTACCAACAGGGGATTCGGCCAGATACGCAGTATTTT
CDR3aa: CSYQQGIRPDTQYF

v_gene: TRBV7-6
d_gene: TRBD2
j_gene: TRBJ2-7
len: 20
abundance: .
CDR3nt: TGTGCCAGCAGCTTCAGCGGAGGACTAGCGGGAGGGCCCGACCCCTACGAGCAGTACTTC
CDR3aa: CASSFSGGLAGGPDPYEQYF